The present T cell receptor (beta chain) was sequenced within a study of cytomegalovirus exposure and HLA in healthy donors (dated by TCRdb to about 2017). Study-level background: According to an earlier analysis of 587 of the donors, roughly 180 million T cells yielded some 120 million unique TCR beta sequences and about 300 Gb of sequence data. An early release that covered roughly 600 HLA-typed donors contained approximately 300 gigabases of sequencing data and tens of millions of unique TCR sequences. Of the 350 to 450 genotyped donors, 75% to 85% were placed in the genetic ancestry cluster associated with self-reported Caucasian donors. The study aimed to test whether cataloging public T cell receptors could reveal signatures of past pathogen exposure. The study profiled the T cell repertoires of 550 to 700 subjects by immunosequencing and related them to cytomegalovirus serostatus. A separate validation cohort of approximately 120 different subjects was used in addition to the approximately 670-subject first cohort. The study combined high-throughput TCR immunosequencing, statistical association of individual TCRs with disease status, and machine learning to predict cytomegalovirus infection status. A later analysis re-analyzed previously published TCR beta repertoires from 660 or so donors and added high-resolution HLA genotyping to study TCR occurrence patterns. In the later analysis, no new phenotypic data were used to find candidate immune exposures; instead, reliance was placed on TCR beta sequences and their occurrence across donors. An earlier analysis of some 500 of the donors used high-throughput TCR beta sequencing to judge whether each TCR beta V gene segment behaved as functional or pseudogenic. Alongside the repertoire data, information on donor age, sex, ethnicity and CMV serostatus was compiled. In a later genetic analysis, genome-wide SNP genotypes for about 65% of the 666 donors were used, and that subset was treated as a discovery cohort. All discovery cohort repertoires had been generated on a single sequencing platform. HLA typing covered class I and class II loci at four-digit resolution. Typing coverage differed by locus: A, B, C, DRB1 and DQB1 were typed in roughly 629-640 donors, DQA1 in roughly 510, DPA1 in 606, and DPB1 in around 490. Four to six DR-DQ haplotypes were handled as single units for association and clustering, since linkage in the cohort was strong. Among about 410 genotyped donors of the cohort, an average of approximately 240,000 unique TCR beta nucleotide sequences was sequenced per donor, of which roughly 17% were non-productive. Overall study results and their limits: Sequencing depth was assumed to be roughly uniform across donors in the presence/absence analyses, though that assumption may not hold. Immune exposure information for the cohort was limited to CMV serostatus. A further reported finding was that TCR beta sequences accurately predicted the HLA-A and HLA-B alleles for most subjects in the first cohort. While some public TCRs were present in many individuals, most TCR sequences turned up only very rarely across donors. In a later analysis, HLA-associated TCR beta chains showed more clonal expansion and lower generation probabilities than non-associated chains that were equally common. In a later genetic analysis, fewer N-insertions in productive TCRs were reported among donors in an Asian-associated ancestry cluster than the roughly 700-donor mean. According to a later analysis, TCR association rates differed among HLA loci, with DRB1 alleles showing the most associated TCRs and HLA-C alleles showing the fewest. Strong co-occurrence of HLA alleles, especially DR and DQ, made assigning TCR associations to individual alleles difficult. In this cohort, only TCR beta chains were sequenced, and detectable features were limited by the absence of alpha or paired-chain data. Because HLA typing was unavailable for some donors at each locus, only the typed subset was used in association tests. A later analysis reported that several top co-occurrence clusters appeared linked to parvovirus B19, influenza, CMV and Epstein-Barr virus. V-gene and J-gene trimming of TCR beta chains was associated with a missense DCLRE1C variant in a later genetic analysis, and the association was replicated in an independent cohort. In vitro tests confirmed that a few of the cytomegalovirus-associated TCR beta chains recognize cytomegalovirus antigens. The 87-base-pair reads could not distinguish some IMGT-functional V segments, including TRBV6-2 and TRBV6-3, so those segments were excluded. Linkage disequilibrium might explain the correlated functional status among segregating V segments, but an unknown experimental factor could not be ruled out. According to the authors, the approach could potentially be generalized to other disease states and immunological phenotypes. A later analysis associated 15,000 or so TCR beta sequences with specific HLA alleles at a false discovery rate of 0.05. Because counts were too low, roughly 16 rarely observed V segments, including chromosome 9 orphons, were excluded from the earlier analysis of several hundred of the donors. In an earlier analysis of 500 to 650 of the donors, most TCR beta V segments appeared in productive rearrangements about 87% or about 30% of the time, broadly matching IMGT annotations. The study listed 164 TCR beta chains as associated with cytomegalovirus. The classifier was reported to diagnose cytomegalovirus status with high specificity and sensitivity in both the original and validation cohorts. A group of highly shared sequence variants was considered likely to be a technical artifact of the sequencing pipeline. A later analysis found that most CMV-associated TCR beta chains appeared HLA-restricted, with HLA associations seemingly driven largely by CMV exposure.

The cohort consisted of some 670 healthy bone marrow donors. At the time of sampling, every cohort member was nominally healthy, though immune exposures that went unrecorded were likely present. The donor tested CMV seronegative, placing the donor among the roughly 350 seronegative members of the cohort. A peripheral blood sample was collected from each donor, and TCR beta sequencing was performed on peripheral blood mononuclear cells. The Qiagen DNeasy Blood Extraction Kit was used to extract genomic DNA from the blood cell samples. Receptor amplification or capture employed the immunoSEQ multiplex PCR assay. The multiplex PCR relied on a mix of 60 forward primers for TCR Vbeta segments and 13 reverse primers for TCR Jbeta segments. The CDR3 region of rearranged TCR beta genes was amplified from genomic DNA with a multiplex PCR assay. On the Illumina HiSeq System, the amplified TCR beta libraries were sequenced as 87-base-pair reads. The authors' pipeline ran thus. In a later analysis, tens of millions of unique TCR beta chains were counted across the roughly 610 repertoires, and roughly 11 million of these chains were shared by at least two donors. Raw reads were error-corrected and collapsed into unique sequences by a nearest-neighbor algorithm in which closely related sequences were merged to remove PCR and sequencing errors. Alignment of CDR3 sequences to IMGT reference sequences was used to assign V, D and J gene segments. For a sequence to be retained, at least a six-nucleotide match to both a V gene segment and a J gene segment was required. A rearrangement counted as productive if the CDR3 had no stop codons and remained in frame with V and J, and every other rearrangement counted as non-productive. Following IMGT convention, CDR3 was defined as the stretch from the second conserved V-encoded cysteine up to the conserved J-encoded phenylalanine. In an earlier analysis of more than 550 of the donors, sequences lacking an unambiguous match to a single V gene segment were excluded. In an earlier analysis of 587 of the donors, a V segment was called functional when productive rearrangements were above 56.7%, and segregating when the standard deviation between donors exceeded 5%. A statistical classification framework was built to diagnose cytomegalovirus status from the catalog of TCR beta chain sequences. V and J gene assignment, in a later analysis, came from comparing TCR nucleotide sequences with IMGT/GENE-DB human TR gene sequences. A later analysis assigned CDR3 sequences and most-parsimonious VDJ recombination scenarios with the TCRdist pipeline. In a later analysis, each TCR beta chain was defined by its CDR3 amino acid sequence together with its V-gene family, and reads without a unique V-gene family were excluded. In a later analysis, 550 to 650 highly shared, low-generation-probability nucleotide sequences were removed to address suspected cross-contamination and a sequencing artifact. In a later analysis, a clonal expansion index for each public chain was calculated from normalized within-repertoire ranks of inferred template counts. A later analysis computed generation probabilities with a VDJ recombination model fitted to out-of-frame rearrangements, and checked the results against IGoR. In a later analysis, hypergeometric tests were used to score TCR-TCR, TCR-HLA and TCR-CMV co-occurrence, with a repertoire-size bias correction applied to TCR pairs. False discovery rates were estimated in a later analysis by permuting HLA or CMV assignments 20 times. In a later analysis, co-occurring TCRs were grouped using DBSCAN, and TCRdist sequence similarity was added for clustering within HLA-allele-positive subsets. Repertoires with fewer than 30,000 or more than 120,000 public chains, plus five repertoires with anomalous nucleotide sharing, were excluded from co-occurrence clustering. Entries here come from immuneACCESS through TCRdb and include only in-frame sequences with V and J called. Some clones fail to appear in such tables; in the studies checked, an unresolved V gene covers under half of the shortfall, and the cause of the remainder is unknown. That table supplies the V and J calls and clone size; D and trimming were determined from the DNA. The sample contains under 150,000 clones, about three quarters of them found a single time. The ten biggest clones cover roughly 6.3% of the sample.

Deletion took 5 bases off V and 2 bases off J, with a span of 19 bases between the germline ends. CDR1 and CDR2 were assigned from the germline V gene as MDHEN and SYDVKM. Inclusive of the bounding cysteine and phenylalanine, the CDR3 is 16 residues long. Only CDR3 DNA remains: 48 bases, in frame from the first base. Turning to this clone: What this receptor recognizes is not known. One base away there is no much larger clone; base qualities are not given.

The sequence joins TRBV28 to TRBJ2-7; the D gene is perhaps TRBD1, from 5 matching bases. The sequence derives from a woman aged 40 to 50 in good health and CMV-seronegative. The material sequenced was PBMCs. The CDR3 loop reads CASSTYWTSETYEQYF. The nucleotide sequence is TGTGCCAGCAGTACCTACTGGACAAGTGAAACCTACGAGCAGTACTTC.